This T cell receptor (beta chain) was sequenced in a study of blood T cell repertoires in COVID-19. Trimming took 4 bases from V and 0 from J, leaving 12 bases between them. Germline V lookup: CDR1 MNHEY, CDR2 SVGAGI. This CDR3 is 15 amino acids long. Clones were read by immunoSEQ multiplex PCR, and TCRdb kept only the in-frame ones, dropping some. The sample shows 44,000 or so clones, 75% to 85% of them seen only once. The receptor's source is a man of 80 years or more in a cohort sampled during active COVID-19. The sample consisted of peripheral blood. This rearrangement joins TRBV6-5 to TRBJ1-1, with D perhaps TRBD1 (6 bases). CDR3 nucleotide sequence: TGTGCCAGCAGTTCCGGACAGTACATGAACACTGAAGCTTTCTTT. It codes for CASSSGQYMNTEAFF.